This paragraph reports one TCR beta chain. Its antigen is currently unknown. TCRdb's table, derived via immunoSEQ multiplex PCR, lists solely in-frame clones and lacks some. The sample shows 30,000 to 40,000 clones, 86% of them seen only once. This specimen comes from a study of T cells in localized non-small cell lung cancer. General study findings and limits: Longer overall survival was linked to higher blood T cell density. Compared with tumor, uninvolved adjacent lung displayed greater T cell clonality, ranking highest overall.

This receptor was taken from a man aged 40-75 years with stage I lung adenocarcinoma. Sequenced here: peripheral blood, sampled before any cancer treatment.

CDR3 bases: TGTGCCAGCAGGGTAGGCGACGTAGCCAAAAACATTCAGTACTTC. This translates into CASRVGDVAKNIQYF. V is TRBV2 and J is TRBJ2-4; no definite D call. The CDR3 has 15 amino acids. V was pared by 6 bases and J by 0 bases, with 12 bases between. CDR1 SNHLY and CDR2 FYNNEI come from the germline V gene. Full variable domain (outside the CDR3, taken from reference TRBV2 and TRBJ2-4): EPEVTQTPSHQVTQMGQEVILRCVPISNHLYFYWYRQILGQKVEFLVSFYNNEISEKSEIFDDQFSVERPDGSNFTLKIRSTKLEDSAMYFCASRVGDVAKNIQYFGAGTRLSVL.